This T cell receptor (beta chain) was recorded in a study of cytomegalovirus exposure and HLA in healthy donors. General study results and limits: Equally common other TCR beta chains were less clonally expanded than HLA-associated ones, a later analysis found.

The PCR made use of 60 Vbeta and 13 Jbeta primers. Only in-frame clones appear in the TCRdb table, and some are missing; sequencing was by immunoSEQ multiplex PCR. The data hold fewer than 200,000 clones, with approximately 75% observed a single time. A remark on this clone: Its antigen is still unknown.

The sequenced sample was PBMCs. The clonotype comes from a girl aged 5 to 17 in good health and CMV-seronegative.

DNA for the CDR3: TGTGCCAGCATTTACCTTTCGGGAGGGGATATAGGAGGCTACACCTTC. Protein sequence: CASIYLSGGDIGGYTF. The chain has TRBV7-9 and TRBJ1-2, with D maybe TRBD1 (5 bases). Germline CDR1 and CDR2: SEHNR and FQNEAQ (reference sequence). V was shortened by 7 bases and J by 8 bases, with 26 bases between the two germline ends. The CDR3 loop spans 16 amino acids.